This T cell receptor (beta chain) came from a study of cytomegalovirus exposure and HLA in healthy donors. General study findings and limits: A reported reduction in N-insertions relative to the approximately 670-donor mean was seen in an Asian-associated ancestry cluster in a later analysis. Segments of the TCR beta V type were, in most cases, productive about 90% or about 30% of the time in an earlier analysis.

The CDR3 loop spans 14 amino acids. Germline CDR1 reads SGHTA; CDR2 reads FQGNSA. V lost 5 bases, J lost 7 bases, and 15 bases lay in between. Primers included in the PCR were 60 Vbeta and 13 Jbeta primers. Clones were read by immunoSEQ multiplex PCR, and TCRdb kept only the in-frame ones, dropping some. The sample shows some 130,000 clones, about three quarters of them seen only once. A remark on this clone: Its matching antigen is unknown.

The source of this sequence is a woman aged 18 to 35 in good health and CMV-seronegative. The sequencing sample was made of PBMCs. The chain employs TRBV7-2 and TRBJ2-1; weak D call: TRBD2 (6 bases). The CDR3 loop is CASSLRLGPNEQFF. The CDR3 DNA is TGTGCCAGCAGCCTTAGACTAGGACCGAATGAGCAGTTCTTC.